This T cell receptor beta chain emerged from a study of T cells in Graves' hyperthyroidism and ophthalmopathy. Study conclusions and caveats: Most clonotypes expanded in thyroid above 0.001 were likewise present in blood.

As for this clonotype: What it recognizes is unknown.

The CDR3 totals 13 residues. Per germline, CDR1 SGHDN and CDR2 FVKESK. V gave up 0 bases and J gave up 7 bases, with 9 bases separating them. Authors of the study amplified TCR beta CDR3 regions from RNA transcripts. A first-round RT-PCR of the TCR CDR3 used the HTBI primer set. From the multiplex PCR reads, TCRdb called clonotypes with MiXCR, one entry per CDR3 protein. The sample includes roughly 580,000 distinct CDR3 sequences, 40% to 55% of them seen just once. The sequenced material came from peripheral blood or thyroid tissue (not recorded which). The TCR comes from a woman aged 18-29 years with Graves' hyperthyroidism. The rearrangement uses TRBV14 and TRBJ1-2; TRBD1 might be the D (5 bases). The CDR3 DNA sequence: TGTGCCAGCAGCCAAGATCTCGGGGGTGGCTACACCTTC. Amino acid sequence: CASSQDLGGGYTF.